This is a list of T cell receptor beta chains from one sample in a study of T cell changes during pregnancy in multiple sclerosis. Generated by immunoSEQ multiplex PCR, the TCRdb table keeps only in-frame clones and is missing some. The table has tens of thousands of clones, roughly 89% seen once. The specimen was CD8+ T cells from peripheral blood mononuclear cells, collected before pregnancy. The receptors originated from a female donor with multiple sclerosis, enrolled in a pregnancy study. Both conserved end residues are trimmed from each CDR3.

>TRBV5-1
ASSPGGANNEQF
>TRBV27
ASSLGSGGDTDTQY
>TRBV6-5
ASTYRDGANVLT
>TRBV7-3
ASSLIAGGHETQY
>TRBV29-1
SVEDGKSSYEQY
>TRBV7-8
ASSLGTVRDRAYNEQF
>TRBV4-3
ASSQSKAGGPTDTQY
>TRBV30
AWIKIPGERTQY
>TRBV21-1
ASSITGQGPYEQY
>TRBV7-3
ASSDSGLVGETQY
>TRBV27
ASSFLARINEQF
>TRBV6-4
ASSDSLGSGTDTQY
>TRBV27
ASSLSVGGVTEAF
>TRBV19
ASIAPTVTGIGNTIY
>TRBV2
ASFSGGSSYEQY
>TRBV5-8
ASSLGLFEQF
>TRBV15
ATSSQDSSNQPQH
>TRBV28
ASRTLLREKLF
>TRBV7-8
ASSLSPSGVSNEQF
>TRBV6-6
ASSSRDRAYEQY
>TRBV6-4
ASSGTENTGELF
>TRBV10-2
ASSGSLVQPQH
>TRBV7-2
ASSQDEGTGGYEQY
>TRBV11-2
ASSLTDSYEQY
>TRBV5-4
ASSSLRGTSGSITDTQY
>TRBV9
ASSLGGGGMNSEAF
>TRBV4-1
ASSQGASGGAVVNEQF
>TRBV29-1
SVGLAHSYEQY
>TRBV6-1
ASKGLAGVPNEQF
>TRBV4-3
ASSQEGVGTGYGYT
>TRBV5-1
ASSSTGGNYNEQF
>TRBV7-8
ASSPLKESKNIQY
>TRBV4-3
ASSQGSRDRGPMNTEAF
>TRBV6-4
ASSRTGEGTGELF
>TRBV27
ASSLSDRGRYEQY
>TRBV6-1
ASSGRDSSYEQY
>TRBV6-5
ASPTGRRSYNEQF
>TRBV6-8
ASSGETGKQETQY